This TCR beta chain was identified in a study of graft-versus-host responses after intestinal transplantation. V gave up 1 base and J gave up 8 bases; unmatched junction bases: 8. This CDR3 is 14 amino acids long. CDR1 is SGHRS, CDR2 YFSETQ, per germline. Sequenced by immunoSEQ multiplex PCR; TCRdb stores in-frame clones only, minus some. The data contain fewer than 100,000 clones, roughly 88% of them singletons. The sequencing here drew on PBMCs, taken 255 days after intestinal transplant. This chain links TRBV5-1 with TRBJ2-5, with TRBD2 matching over 7 bases. This TCR came from a human patient who received an intestinal transplant, so some T cells may come from the graft donor. The CDR3 region has the DNA TGCGCCAGCAGCTTGTTAGCGGGTGAGGAAACCCAGTACTTC. It yields the protein CASSLLAGEETQYF. Looking up the rest from reference TRBV5-1 and TRBJ2-5 gives the full variable domain: KAGVTQTPRYLIKTRGQQVTLSCSPISGHRSVSWYQQTPGQGLQFLFEYFSETQRNKGNFPGRFSGRQFSNSRSEMNVSTLELGDSALYLCASSLLAGEETQYFGPGTRLLVL.